The sequence of this T cell receptor beta chain was determined in a study of cytomegalovirus exposure and HLA in healthy donors (TCRdb year 2017). General notes on the study: In an earlier analysis of approximately 640 of the donors, roughly 300 Gb of sequence data and 117 million unique TCR beta sequences from roughly 180 million T cells were reported. Four or five DR-DQ haplotypes were handled as single units for association and clustering because linkage in the cohort was strong. All discovery cohort repertoires had been generated using a single sequencing platform. Of the roughly 410 genotyped donors, more than 75% were placed in the genetic ancestry cluster associated with self-reported Caucasian donors. In a later analysis, previously published TCR beta repertoires from hundreds of donors were re-analyzed and high-resolution HLA genotyping was added so that TCR occurrence patterns could be studied. High-throughput TCR immunosequencing, statistical association of individual TCRs with disease status, and machine learning were combined to predict cytomegalovirus infection status. Using immunosequencing, the study profiled T cell repertoires from around 670 subjects and related those repertoires to cytomegalovirus serostatus. Class I and class II HLA loci were covered by the typing at four-digit resolution. In an earlier analysis of around 540 of the donors, high-throughput TCR beta sequencing was used to judge whether each TCR beta V gene segment behaved as functional or pseudogenic. Donor age, sex, ethnicity and CMV serostatus were compiled alongside the repertoire data. A later genetic analysis used genome-wide SNP genotypes for about 60% of the roughly 700 donors, treating that subset as a discovery cohort. An early release that covered fewer than 800 HLA-typed donors contained approximately 320 gigabases of sequencing data and 80 million or so unique TCR sequences. Rather than using new phenotypic data, the later analysis identified candidate immune exposures from TCR beta sequences and from how often those sequences occurred across donors. In addition to the first cohort of about 650 subjects, a separate validation cohort of some 120 different subjects was used. The number of typed donors differed by locus: about 629-630 for A, B, C, DRB1 and DQB1; 522 for DQA1; roughly 600 for DPA1; and some 430 for DPB1. Among a few hundred genotyped donors of the cohort, an average of 235,054 unique TCR beta nucleotide sequences were sequenced per donor, roughly 20% of them non-productive. The study aimed to test whether signatures of past pathogen exposure could be identified by cataloging public T cell receptors. What the work shows at the level of the full study, not this receptor alone: A few of the identified cytomegalovirus-associated TCR beta chains were confirmed in vitro to be specific for cytomegalovirus antigens. A later genetic analysis reported fewer N-insertions in productive TCRs among donors in an Asian-associated ancestry cluster than the approximately 700-donor mean. According to a later analysis, most CMV-associated TCR beta chains appeared to be HLA-restricted, and the HLA associations seemed to be driven largely by CMV exposure. In the study, 150 to 200 TCR beta chains were listed as associated with cytomegalovirus. For the cohort, immune exposure information was limited to CMV serostatus. The 87-base-pair reads could not distinguish some IMGT-functional V segments, including TRBV6-2 and TRBV6-3, so those segments were excluded. Because HLA typing was missing for some donors at each locus, association tests included only the typed subset. While some public TCRs were present in many individuals, most TCR sequences turned up only very rarely across donors. Compared with equally common non-associated chains, HLA-associated TCR beta chains in a later analysis were more clonally expanded and had lower generation probabilities. According to a later analysis, TCR association rates differed among HLA loci, with DRB1 alleles showing the most associated TCRs and HLA-C alleles showing the fewest. In both the original and validation cohorts, the classifier was reported to diagnose cytomegalovirus status with high specificity and sensitivity. The presence/absence analyses assumed that sequencing depth was roughly uniform across donors, and that assumption may not be true. The authors suggested that the approach could potentially be extended to other disease states and immunological phenotypes. A group of highly shared sequence variants was considered likely to be a technical artifact of the sequencing pipeline. In a later analysis, several top co-occurrence clusters were reported to appear linked to parvovirus B19, influenza, CMV and Epstein-Barr virus. In a later genetic analysis, a missense DCLRE1C variant was associated with V-gene and J-gene trimming of TCR beta chains, and the association was replicated in an independent cohort. Only TCR beta chains were sequenced in this cohort, and the absence of alpha or paired-chain data limited detectable features. In a later analysis, about 17,000 TCR beta sequences were associated with specific HLA alleles at a false discovery rate of 0.05. A further reported finding was that TCR beta sequences accurately predicted the HLA-A and HLA-B alleles for most subjects in the first cohort. Roughly 17 rarely observed V segments, including chromosome 9 orphons, were excluded from the earlier analysis of about 610 of the donors because counts were too low. Linkage disequilibrium might explain the correlated functional status among segregating V segments, but an unknown experimental factor could not be excluded. In an earlier analysis of 587 of the donors, most TCR beta V segments were observed in productive rearrangements about 87% or about 30% of the time, broadly matching IMGT annotations. Strong co-occurrence of HLA alleles, especially DR and DQ, made assigning TCR associations to individual alleles difficult.

The library was built by means of the immunoSEQ multiplex PCR assay. For the multiplex PCR, a mixture combining 60 forward primers for TCR Vbeta segments and 13 reverse primers for TCR Jbeta segments was used. The CDR3 region of rearranged TCR beta genes was amplified from genomic DNA by a multiplex PCR assay. The amplified TCR beta libraries were sequenced on the Illumina HiSeq System as 87-base-pair reads. The original methods were these. Across the roughly 670 repertoires, a later analysis counted 78 million or so unique TCR beta chains, roughly 11 million of which were shared by at least two donors. Raw reads were error-corrected and collapsed into unique sequences with a nearest-neighbor algorithm that merged closely related sequences to remove PCR and sequencing errors. CDR3 sequences were aligned to IMGT reference sequences to assign V, D and J gene segments. Each retained sequence needed at least a six-nucleotide match to both a V gene segment and a J gene segment. Rearrangements were called productive when the CDR3 lacked stop codons and stayed in frame with V and J; all others were non-productive. CDR3 was defined by IMGT convention, running from the second conserved V-encoded cysteine to the conserved J-encoded phenylalanine. In an earlier analysis of 550 to 650 of the donors, sequences lacking an unambiguous match to a single V gene segment were excluded. An earlier analysis of 450 to 650 of the donors called V segments functional above 56.7% productive rearrangements and segregating when the between-donor standard deviation exceeded 5%. To diagnose cytomegalovirus status from the catalog of TCR beta chain sequences, a statistical classification framework was built. In a later analysis, TCR nucleotide sequences were compared against IMGT/GENE-DB human TR gene sequences so that V and J genes could be assigned. In a later analysis, CDR3 sequences and most-parsimonious VDJ recombination scenarios were assigned using the TCRdist pipeline. In a later analysis, each TCR beta chain was defined by its CDR3 amino acid sequence together with its V-gene family, and reads lacking a unique V-gene family were excluded. To address suspected cross-contamination and a sequencing artifact, a later analysis removed around 590 highly shared, low-generation-probability nucleotide sequences. In a later analysis, a clonal expansion index for each public chain was calculated from normalized within-repertoire ranks of inferred template counts. Generation probabilities in a later analysis came from a VDJ recombination model fitted to out-of-frame rearrangements, and those results were checked against IGoR. In a later analysis, TCR-TCR, TCR-HLA and TCR-CMV co-occurrence was scored with hypergeometric tests, and a repertoire-size bias correction was applied to TCR pairs. A later analysis estimated false discovery rates by permuting HLA or CMV assignments 20 times. In a later analysis, co-occurring TCRs were grouped using DBSCAN, and TCRdist sequence similarity was added for clustering within HLA-allele-positive subsets. Repertoires with fewer than 30,000 or more than 120,000 public chains were left out of co-occurrence clustering, as were roughly five repertoires with anomalous nucleotide sharing. The table was pulled from immuneACCESS by TCRdb, which kept in-frame rearrangements only. Such tables lose some clones; where checked, under half of the loss comes from unresolved V genes, and the rest has no known cause. From that table come the V and J calls and clone size; the DNA was used to work out D and trimming. A total of over 150,000 clones appear in this sample, roughly three quarters of them only once. The ten largest account for 7.7% of the sample.

Comments on this clone: It lacks a known antigen. No clone much larger than this one lies a single base away; base qualities are absent.

In total, about 650 healthy bone marrow donors made up the cohort. Cohort members were all nominally healthy when sampled, although unrecorded immune exposures were likely present. The donor tested CMV seropositive and was one of the 289 seropositive cohort members. Every donor gave a peripheral blood sample, and the peripheral blood mononuclear cells from that sample were used for TCR beta sequencing. The Qiagen DNeasy Blood Extraction Kit was used to extract genomic DNA from the blood cell samples. V gives up 2 bases and J gives up 5 bases, and the segment between their germline ends measures 21 bases. Including cysteine and phenylalanine, the CDR3 has 17 amino acids. Here the CDR3 DNA is all that survives: 51 bases in frame from base 1.

Recombination linked TRBV6-7 to TRBJ1-1, with a tentative D gene TRBD1 over 5 matching bases. TRBV6-7 is recorded as an ORF, its role being uncertain. This sequence was found in a young man in good health and CMV-seropositive. What was sequenced was PBMCs. The CDR3 region: CASSYSTPLYGQTEAFF. The DNA sequence is TGTGCCAGCAGTTACAGCACCCCCCTATATGGACAAACTGAAGCTTTCTTT.